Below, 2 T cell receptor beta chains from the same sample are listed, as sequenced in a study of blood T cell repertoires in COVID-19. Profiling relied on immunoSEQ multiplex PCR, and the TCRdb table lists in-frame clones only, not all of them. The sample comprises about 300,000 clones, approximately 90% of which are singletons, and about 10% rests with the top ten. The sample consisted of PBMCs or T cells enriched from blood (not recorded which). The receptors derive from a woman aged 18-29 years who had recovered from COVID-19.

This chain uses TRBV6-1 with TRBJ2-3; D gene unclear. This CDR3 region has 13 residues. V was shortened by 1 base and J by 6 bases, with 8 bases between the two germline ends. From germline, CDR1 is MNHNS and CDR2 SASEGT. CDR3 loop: CASSEVGADTQYF. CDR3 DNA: TGTGCCAGCAGTGAAGTAGGAGCTGATACGCAGTATTTT.

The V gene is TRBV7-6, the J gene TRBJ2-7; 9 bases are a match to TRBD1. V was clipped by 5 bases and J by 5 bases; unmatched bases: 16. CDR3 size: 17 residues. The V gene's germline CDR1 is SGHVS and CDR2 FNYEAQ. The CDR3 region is CASSLPPGTGSAHEQYF. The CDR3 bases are TGTGCCAGCAGCCTGCCCCCCGGGACAGGGTCTGCTCACGAGCAGTACTTC. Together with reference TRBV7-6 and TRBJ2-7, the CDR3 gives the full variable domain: GAGVSQSPRYKVTKRGQDVALRCDPISGHVSLYWYRQALGQGPEFLTYFNYEAQQDKSGLPNDRFSAERPEGSISTLTIQRTEQRDSAMYRCASSLPPGTGSAHEQYFGPGTRLTVT.